The following is a TCR beta chain sequence with its context. Antigen specificity is unknown. Any gene name here is a mouse gene name. The read ends 4 residues early relative to the CDR3; the germline J gene fills the gap. The authors extracted RNA and reverse transcribed it into cDNA as the sequencing template. TCRdb's table, derived via immunoSEQ multiplex PCR, lists solely in-frame clones and lacks some. The specimen has about 270,000 clones, none found just once. The data belong to a study of CD8+ T cells in alopecia areata. Background on the study: Female C3H/HeJ mice aged 7-10 weeks were given skin from C3H/HeJ graft donors, about 6-12 months old, that had spontaneous alopecia. Whole-study results and caveats: Mice showed clearer TCR sharing than patients did, a gap that was possibly HLA-related. Tissue-resident alphabeta T cells belonging to normal skin likewise get sequenced within scalp specimens. Clonality exceeded that of normal scalp in lesional scalp, most notably in alopecia totalis/universalis.

J gave up 0 bases and V 0 bases, and 5 bases lay outside the gene matches. This CDR3 region has 17 residues. From germline, CDR1 is NNHDY and CDR2 SYVADS. CD4, CD8alpha, NKG2D, NKG2ACE and other markers were used to sort pooled cutaneous lymph node cells. The clonotype was recovered from a C3H/HeJ mouse with alopecia areata. The MHC haplotype recorded for the strain is H2-k. The chain recombines TRBV13-3 with TRBJ2-2, with 7 bases lining up with TRBD2. The sample taken for sequencing was CD4+ T cells sorted from a lymph node. This CDR3 is CASSDATDWTNTGQLYF. CDR3 DNA (partial): TGTGCCAGCAGTGATGCAACGGACTGGACAAACACCGGG.